This T cell receptor (beta chain) was identified during a study of siplizumab effects on memory and regulatory T cells. Produced via immunoSEQ multiplex PCR; TCRdb's table is partial and in-frame only. The profile shows about 69,000 clones, about 87% of them singletons. Notes on this clone: The antigen remains unidentified.

The study's findings and limits: The naive T cell population seemed more diverse than memory cells and seemed a major contributor to the alloresponse. Proliferating siplizumab-culture Tregs lacked confirmation of suppressive function. The authors could not assign a naive or memory phenotype to roughly 75-97% of proliferating CD4+ or CD8+ clones.

Germline-derived CDR1 and CDR2 are SGHTA and FQGNSA. V was cut by 3 bases and J by 6 bases, with 16 bases left in between. The CDR3 has 15 amino acids. What was sequenced was Tregs sorted from blood. This clonotype was obtained from a human donor in good health. The rearrangement joins TRBV7-2 to TRBJ2-3; D is tentatively TRBD1 or TRBD2 (5 bases each). The CDR3 region is CASSFIRGSYDTQYF. For the CDR3, the DNA is TGTGCCAGCAGCTTTATTCGGGGCTCTTACGATACGCAGTATTTT.